Here is one T cell receptor beta chain with its context. PCR was performed using 60 Vbeta and 13 Jbeta primers. Measured with immunoSEQ multiplex PCR; TCRdb has only the in-frame clones, and not every one. The sample lists roughly 140,000 clones, about two thirds seen once, with roughly 4% in the top ten. The sample is drawn from a study of cytomegalovirus exposure and HLA in healthy donors. V was clipped by 6 bases and J by 4 bases; unmatched bases: 8. Germline loops: CDR1 SGHNT, CDR2 YYREEE (reference sequence). The CDR3 contains 15 residues. The rearrangement joins TRBV5-4 to TRBJ2-7; 12 bases fit TRBD2. This clonotype was sampled from a man aged 60 to 69 in good health and CMV-seronegative. Sequenced sample: PBMCs. The CDR3 spells CASTSLTSGRYEQYF. The CDR3 nucleotides read TGTGCCAGCACCTCTTTGACTAGCGGGAGATACGAGCAGTACTTC.